Given below is one TCR beta chain in context. This clonotype was counted ten times or more. Its cognate antigen has yet to be identified. No qualities accompany the bases; no much larger clone lies one base away. This specimen comes from a study of CD8 T cells in ankylosing spondylitis (dated by TCRdb to the late 2010s). Notes on the research overall: The study set out to find disease-linked TCR variants by profiling T cell receptor beta repertoires in ankylosing spondylitis patients and healthy donors. The full study cohort was made up of 25 ankylosing spondylitis patients and 108 healthy donors. Peripheral blood samples were taken, and synovial fluid was additionally collected from ankylosing spondylitis patients. General study outcomes and caveats: The disease-linked clones were reported as significantly enriched in matched synovial fluid samples from ankylosing spondylitis patients. The disease-linked clones showed a CD8+ phenotype and occurred at relatively low frequencies in peripheral blood. A TCR beta motif made up of under ten highly homologous amino acid variants appeared to be characteristic of blood from ankylosing spondylitis patients. Some motif variants had previously been reported in the synovial fluid and blood of reactive arthritis patients, which suggests shared mechanisms of disease initiation.

From cysteine to phenylalanine, the CDR3 is 18 amino acids long. Just the 54-base CDR3 DNA is kept, in frame starting at base 1. The germline V gene (reference sequence) sets CDR1 to DFQATT and CDR2 to SNEGSKA. Relative to germline, V is 4 bases shorter and J is 3 bases shorter, with 25 bases between their ends. This sample was sequenced with an Illumina HiSeq 2500. Quantitative 5'-RACE with molecular barcodes was the method used to prepare the TCR beta libraries. In the authors' own workflow: A new computational method, built on a probabilistic model of VDJ rearrangement, was used to identify disease-linked TCR variants. The public reads were reanalyzed by TCRdb: fastp trimming at Q25, MiXCR alignment, in-frame beta chains only. Rows matching on CDR3 protein sequence are summarized as one entry with the most common DNA and genes. These V and J calls rely on TCRdb rather than the paper's analysis. The sample contains 450,000 to 550,000 distinct CDR3 sequences, approximately 5% of them found a single time. The ten top clones hold approximately 3.5% of the sample.

Sequenced input: blood, either unsorted or a sorted T cell fraction (not recorded which). This TCR came from a male donor with ankylosing spondylitis. This receptor chain uses TRBV20-1 and TRBJ2-1; perhaps TRBD2 is the D gene, with 6 bases matching. The CDR3 in this case is CSATPEGAWRGLYNEQFF. The nucleotide sequence is TGCAGTGCTACCCCAGAGGGAGCGTGGCGGGGTCTCTACAATGAGCAGTTCTTC.